This TCR beta chain is drawn from a study of monozygotic twins with inflammatory bowel disease (dated by TCRdb to about 2019). Looking at the study overall: The complete study included approximately 28 monozygotic twin pairs: 19 IBD-discordant Danish pairs and nine German pairs, of which four were IBD-concordant and five were IBD-discordant. Within discordant pairs, disease-associated traits were sought mainly by comparing IBD patients with their genetically identical healthy co-twins. Each individual had, on average, about 151 000 unique TCRalpha sequences and 181 000 unique TCRbeta sequences available for analysis.

An approximately 2.5 ml peripheral blood sample was drawn into PAXgene tubes per donor and stored at -80°C. Without any T cell sorting, total RNA was extracted from whole blood using the PAXgene blood miRNA kit on an automated QIAcube. Peripheral blood from monozygotic twin pairs, either concordant or discordant for inflammatory bowel disease, underwent deep TCRalpha and TCRbeta repertoire profiling that used unique molecular barcoding. Smoking habits were recorded for all twin pairs, with individuals classified as current, former or never smokers. On this clonotype: Which antigen it targets is not known.

Library method: 5' RACE. The input for every TCR library was 3,500 to 4,500 ng of total RNA. For each sample, cDNA was synthesized in eight separate reactions using SMARTScribe reverse transcriptase. During cDNA synthesis, template switching introduced unique molecular identifiers that contained a 6-nucleotide sample barcode. Two nested PCRs of around 15 and 10 cycles amplified the TCRalpha and TCRbeta cDNA, and bead purification followed each PCR. Before amplification, the cDNA was treated with uracil DNA-glycosylase and purified using the QIAquick PCR purification kit. The second PCR added Illumina TruSeq-compatible adapters along with sample-specific barcodes. Library quality and concentration were assessed using TapeStation and Qubit, and 5 ng of each library was pooled. Sequencing of the pooled libraries was done on an Illumina HiSeq2500 single-index Rapid Run using custom sequencing primers and 2 x 100 bp reads. In the authors' own workflow: MiGEC version 1.2.6 was used for UMI-based consensus assembly to correct PCR and sequencing errors. MiXCR version 2.1.1 was used for V(D)J alignment, clonotype assembly and CDR3 extraction. To normalise gene usage, clonotype sharing and MAIT/NKT TCR abundance, the top 1000, 10 000 and 20 000 clonotypes in each sample were analysed. After downsampling to 27 000 UMIs, diversity was calculated as the inverse Simpson index using the vegan R package. Paired Mann-Whitney U tests were applied to discordant twin pairs, with Benjamini-Hochberg correction for multiple testing. TCRdb reprocessed the reads and lists each CDR3 protein sequence as a single entry, with no DNA. The V and J calls, along with clone size, are taken from TCRdb and not from the paper's own processing. This sample's table has entries for more than 85,000 distinct CDR3 sequences. The biggest ten clones account for around 12% of the sample.

Findings and caveats that apply to the study as a whole: Distinction between different T cell subtypes could not be achieved in the analysis. IBD patients shared fewer clonotypes with other individuals than healthy twins did, most markedly in patients showing signs of disease activity. No difference in repertoire similarity was observed between concordant and discordant twins, possibly owing to limited statistical power. A decrease in TCRbeta repertoire diversity, as measured by inverse Simpson index, was observed in IBD patients compared with their healthy co-twins. Because patients received different immunosuppressive treatments, the repertoires may have picked up extra background noise and variability between individuals. No single strong signal or clonotype linked to IBD turned up in the results, so the idea that one exists was not supported.

Looking up the germline V gene yields CDR1 MDHEN and CDR2 SYDVKM. From cysteine to phenylalanine, the CDR3 is 19 amino acids long. Only the protein sequence is given. This chain joins TRBV28 to TRBJ1-1; the D gene TCRdb calls, TRBD1, cannot be checked with no DNA. Sequenced sample: blood. The clonotype originates from a human donor with ulcerative colitis or Crohn's disease, or a healthy co-twin of an affected twin (not recorded which). The CDR3 region has the sequence CASSFIRSSPGRVAAEAFF.